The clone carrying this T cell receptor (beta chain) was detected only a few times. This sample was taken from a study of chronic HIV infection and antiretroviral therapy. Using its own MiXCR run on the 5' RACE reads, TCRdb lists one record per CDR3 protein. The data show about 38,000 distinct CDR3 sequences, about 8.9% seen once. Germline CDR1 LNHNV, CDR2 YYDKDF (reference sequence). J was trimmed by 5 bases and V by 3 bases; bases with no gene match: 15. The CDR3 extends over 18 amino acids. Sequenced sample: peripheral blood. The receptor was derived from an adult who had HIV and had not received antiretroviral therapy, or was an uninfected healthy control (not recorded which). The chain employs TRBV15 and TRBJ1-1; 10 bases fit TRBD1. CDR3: CATSSPRDRGNALTEAFF. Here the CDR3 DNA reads TGTGCCACCAGCAGCCCCCGGGACAGGGGAAACGCCCTGACTGAAGCTTTCTTT.